This T cell receptor beta chain is drawn from a study of blood T cell repertoires in COVID-19. Looking at the study overall: Researchers got acute and convalescent COVID-19 samples from the United States, Italy and Spain.

Seattle participants joined during active infection and were tracked over time. Trimming left V 3 bases short and J 3 bases short, with 13 bases between. Germline V gene sequence: CDR1 SQVTM, CDR2 ANQGSEA. CDR3 length equals 14 residues. Original handling: Amplified reference gene primers provided the basis for estimating nucleated cell counts. Profiled with immunoSEQ multiplex PCR; TCRdb holds only in-frame clones, not every one. For V, J and clone size, that table is used; D and trimming come from the DNA. The table lists about 150,000 clones, around four fifths of them singletons, with less than 3.5% in the top ten.

Material for sequencing was peripheral blood. The TCR originated in a woman of 80 years or more with COVID-19, enrolled during active disease. The rearrangement links TRBV29-1 to TRBJ2-3, with D maybe TRBD1 (5 bases). The chain's CDR3 is CSVDSQGGTDTQYF. CDR3 nucleotides: TGCAGCGTTGACAGTCAGGGCGGAACAGATACGCAGTATTTT.